Each of the 9 T cell receptor beta chains below was sequenced from the same sample in a study of blood T cell repertoires in COVID-19. Clones were read by immunoSEQ multiplex PCR, and TCRdb kept only the in-frame ones, dropping some. The sample comprises 150,000 to 200,000 clones, approximately 86% of which are singletons, and 7% rests with the top ten. Sequenced sample: peripheral blood. The receptors shown here come from a woman in her 40s with COVID-19, enrolled during active disease.

V usage is TRBV6-5 and J usage is TRBJ1-2, with 7 nucleotides matching TRBD1. After removal of 6 bases from V and 4 bases from J, the junction contained 8 bases not matched to a gene. This CDR3 is 14 amino acids long. Germline V gene sequence: CDR1 MNHEY, CDR2 SVGAGI. CDR3 protein: CASRDRRDTYGYTF. CDR3 coding DNA: TGTGCCAGCAGGGACAGGAGAGATACCTATGGCTACACCTTC.

V and J are TRBV30 and TRBJ1-2; the D gene is possibly TRBD1 (6 bases). In germline, CDR1 is GTSNPN, CDR2 SVGIG (reference sequence). The CDR3 consists of 11 residues. Trimming shortened V by 7 bases and J by 14 bases, and 20 bases separated the two germline ends. CDR3 region: CASSTGPTGTF. CDR3 DNA sequence: TGTGCCTCCTCGACAGGTCCTACGGGGACCTTC.

This chain joins TRBV28 and TRBJ2-1; 7 bases match TRBD2. CDR1 MDHEN and CDR2 SYDVKM come from the germline V gene. This CDR3 region has 18 residues. Trimming took 5 bases from V and 5 from J; bases not matched to a gene: 18. CDR3 sequence (DNA): TGTGCCAGCAGTAATATTAGGACTAGTTGGCTGAACCACAATGAGCAGTTCTTC. Translating it yields CASSNIRTSWLNHNEQFF.

This clone was recorded only once. The rearrangement joins TRBV2 to TRBJ2-3; 11 nucleotides agree with TRBD2. With V trimmed by 3 bases and J by 6 bases, 14 bases remained unmatched. The CDR3 is made up of 18 amino acids. The V gene's germline CDR1 is SNHLY and CDR2 FYNNEI. CDR3 protein: CASSDPPRASGRQDTQYF. The CDR3 region has the DNA TGTGCCAGCAGTGACCCACCTCGGGCTAGCGGGAGGCAGGATACGCAGTATTTT.

The chain carries TRBV28 and TRBJ2-1; D is perhaps TRBD2 (7 bases). With 5 bases removed from V and 3 bases from J, the gap between germline ends came to 14 bases. The V gene's germline CDR1 is MDHEN and CDR2 SYDVKM. The CDR3 is 15 residues long. The CDR3 DNA sequence: TGTGCCAGCAGTCGACCGAGGGGGGGCTACAATGAGCAGTTCTTC. Translation: CASSRPRGGYNEQFF.

This clone was picked up one time. This chain joins TRBV3-1 (or the pseudogene TRBV3-2) and TRBJ1-2; 7 bases match TRBD1. The V segment lost 1 base and the J segment 4 bases; nucleotides outside the gene matches: 0. Per germline, CDR1 LGHDT and CDR2 YNNKEL (reference sequence). This CDR3 has 13 residues. Here the CDR3 DNA reads TGTGCCAGCAGCCAAGGACAGGGCTATGGCTACACCTTC. This sequence encodes CASSQGQGYGYTF.

The CDR3 region has the DNA TGTGCCAGCAGCGTAGCTGTGGGGGCGCGCGGAAACACCATATATTTT. Encoded protein: CASSVAVGARGNTIYF. This chain links TRBV9 with TRBJ1-3; maybe TRBD1 (6 bases). The germline gives CDR1 SGDLS, CDR2 YYNGEE. Trimming removed 0 bases at V and 4 bases at J, with 14 bases between. The CDR3 contains 16 residues.

The rearrangement links TRBV7-9 to TRBJ1-3; D unresolved. Trimming removed 5 bases from V and 8 bases from J, with 10 bases in between. Germline CDR1 is SEHNR and CDR2 is FQNEAQ (reference sequence). CDR3 size: 12 residues. CDR3: CASSTAAHTIYF. DNA of the CDR3: TGTGCCAGCAGCACCGCGGCACACACCATATATTTT.

The rearrangement joins TRBV3-1 (or the pseudogene TRBV3-2) to TRBJ1-2; TRBD1 is a possible D gene (6 bases). Germline V CDR1 and CDR2: LGHDT, YNNKEL (reference sequence). The V end lost 0 bases, the J end lost 4 bases, and 12 bases lay between the germline ends. The CDR3 consists of 15 residues. CDR3 sequence (DNA): TGTGCCAGCAGCCAAGAACCGACAGGTCTCTATGGCTACACCTTC. Translating it yields CASSQEPTGLYGYTF.